The 15 T cell receptor beta chains given below trace back to one sample, sequenced in a study of molecular identifiers for immune sequencing clone quantification. One entry per CDR3 protein, called by TCRdb with MiXCR from the PCR reads. The top ten clones hold around 0.86% of a sample with about half a million distinct CDR3 sequences, about 20% of them seen once. Sequencing was done on a sample of naive CD8+ T cells from blood, with Jurkat cell RNA spiked in. Subset: FACS-sorted CD8+CD4-CCR7+CD45RA+ naive T cells. The receptors shown here come from a human donor in good health. Some libraries in this study had Jurkat cell RNA spiked in.

The chain joins TRBV29-1 to TRBJ2-7; D ambiguous. The V gene's germline CDR1 is SQVTM and CDR2 ANQGSEA. V was shortened by 6 bases and J by 0 bases, with 12 bases between the two germline ends. This CDR3 is built from 13 residues. This chain's CDR3 is CSVELSSSYEQYF. CDR3 coding DNA: TGCAGCGTGGAGTTGTCGAGCTCCTACGAGCAGTACTTC.

In regard to this clonotype: An end of the junction does not agree with germline; a read error may underlie this. The rearrangement links TRBV7-2 to TRBJ2-7; D call uncertain. The CDR3 extends over 12 amino acids. Germline V CDR1 and CDR2: SGHTA, FQGNSA. The CDR3 coding sequence is TGTGCCAGCAGCTCAGATAGCTACAAGCAGTACTTC. Translation: CASSSDSYKQYF.

This clonotype was observed many times. This chain uses TRBV5-1 with TRBJ2-1; 7 bases line up with TRBD1. Germline assignment: CDR1 SGHRS and CDR2 YFSETQ. The CDR3 is 13 residues long. Unmatched junction bases numbered 1, after V lost 2 bases and J lost 5 bases. The CDR3 region is CASSFTGDNEQFF. DNA for the CDR3: TGCGCCAGCAGCTTCACAGGGGACAATGAGCAGTTCTTC.

To note about this clonotype: It differs at one base from a far larger clone, so likely a read error. The chain is built from TRBV7-9 and TRBJ2-7, with D perhaps matching TRBD2 (6 bases). The V gene lost 4 bases and the J gene lost 6 bases, with 13 bases spanning the gap. Germline loops: CDR1 SEHNR, CDR2 FQNEAQ (reference sequence). The CDR3 is made up of 13 amino acids. Written as DNA, the CDR3 is TGTGCCAGCAGCTCACCGGGAGCCTGCGAGCAGTACTTC. Encoded protein: CASSSPGACEQYF.

There are many counts of this clonotype. The chain links TRBV6-2 or TRBV6-3 to TRBJ1-5, with D unclear. Trimming took 4 bases from V and 2 from J, leaving 12 bases between them. Germline CDR1 is MNHEY and CDR2 is SVGEGT. The CDR3 extends over 15 amino acids. The CDR3 sequence is CASSSLSAGNQPQHF. DNA for the CDR3: TGTGCCAGCAGTTCCCTCTCTGCGGGCAATCAGCCCCAGCATTTT.

CDR3 nucleotides: TGTGCCAGCAGTGATCCTGAAAGGGTTTGGGCAGATACGCAGTATTTT. Protein sequence: CASSDPERVWADTQYF. The genes are TRBV2 and TRBJ2-3; D is unclear. V shed 3 bases and J shed 4 bases, with 17 bases lying between them. The germline CDR1 and CDR2 sequences are SNHLY and FYNNEI. The CDR3 length is 16 residues.

Notes on this clonotype: At one end the junction does not follow the germline gene, possibly because of a read error. CDR3 in DNA: TGTGCCAGCAGCTTGTACTCGCGTGATGGCTATGGCTACGCCTTC. Protein sequence: CASSLYSRDGYGYAF. The genes are TRBV5-8 and TRBJ1-2, with D uncertain. Germline CDR1 SGHTS, CDR2 YDEGEE. The CDR3 runs to 15 residues. The variable domain in full, with the rest retrieved from reference TRBV5-8 and TRBJ1-2, is EAGVTQSPTHLIKTRGQQATLRCSPISGHTSVYWYQQALGLGLQFLLWYDEGEERNRGNFPPRFSGRQFPNYSSELNVNALELEDSALYLCASSLYSRDGYGYAFGSGTRLTVV.

This clonotype was recorded only once. This chain connects TRBV6-5 to TRBJ1-2, with D uncertain. The CDR3 has 14 amino acids. Between the trimmed V and J ends, which lost 5 bases and 5 bases, there was a span of 15 bases. The germline V gene encodes CDR1 MNHEY and CDR2 SVGAGI. The CDR3 loop reads CASSPESRFYGYTF. The CDR3 DNA sequence: TGTGCCAGCAGTCCCGAAAGCAGGTTTTATGGCTACACCTTC.

This clonotype was seen at least ten times. This chain uses TRBV19 with TRBJ1-1; D is perhaps TRBD1 (5 bases). V was pared by 3 bases and J by 4 bases, with 12 bases between. Germline loops: CDR1 LNHDA, CDR2 SQIVND (reference sequence). This CDR3 region has 14 residues. In DNA form, the CDR3 reads TGTGCCAGTAGTATTGGGGGGTCTCGCACTGAAGCTTTCTTT. Amino acids: CASSIGGSRTEAFF. The variable domain in full, completed from reference TRBV19 and TRBJ1-1, reads DGGITQSPKYLFRKEGQNVTLSCEQNLNHDAMYWYRQDPGQGLRLIYYSQIVNDFQKGDIAEGYSVSREKKESFPLTVTSAQKNPTAFYLCASSIGGSRTEAFFGQGTRLTVV.

This clonotype was found a few times. V gene TRBV4-1 combines with J gene TRBJ1-2; TRBD1 might be the D (5 bases). Germline V gene data show CDR1 as MGHRA and CDR2 as YSYEKL. The CDR3 length is 13 residues. Trimming removed 3 bases from V and 6 bases from J, with 11 bases in between. The CDR3 DNA is TGCGCCAGCAGCCAGATCGGGGCTCATGGCTACACCTTC. This translates into CASSQIGAHGYTF.

This clonotype was seen more than once but under ten times. The chain uses TRBV29-1 and TRBJ1-1, with D uncertain. The CDR3 has 13 residues. Germline loops: CDR1 SQVTM, CDR2 ANQGSEA. Trimming cost V 1 base and J 1 base, with 7 bases left between them. The CDR3 DNA follows: TGCAGCGTTGAAGCAATCTGGAACACTGAAGCTTTCTTT. It specifies CSVEAIWNTEAFF.

This clonotype appeared many times. The gene calls are TRBV21-1 and TRBJ1-1; TRBD1 is the table's D call and was not checked against the DNA. TRBV21-1 is assigned pseudogene status. The CDR3 spans 19 residues. CDR3 nucleotide sequence: TGTGCCAGCAGCAAACTTCCGGGGCCCCCCCTATTCATGAACACTGAAGCTTTCTTT. Translation: CASSKLPGPPLFMNTEAFF.

Ten or more counts support this clonotype. An end of the junction does not agree with germline; a read error may underlie this. The chain recombines TRBV5-4 with TRBJ1-1; tentative D call: TRBD1 (6 bases). This CDR3 contains 13 residues. Germline lookup yields CDR1 SGHNT and CDR2 YYREEE (reference sequence). In nucleotides, the CDR3 is TGTGCCAGCAGCTGGAAGCTACAGGGTGATTGGGTCTTT. The encoded protein is CASSWKLQGDWVF.

This clonotype was seen a handful of times. This sequence joins TRBV4-1 and TRBJ2-3; D is unclear. Germline V gene sequence: CDR1 MGHRA, CDR2 YSYEKL. Deletions cut 4 bases from V and 5 bases from J, with 13 bases between. The CDR3 length is 14 residues. CDR3 coding DNA: TGCGCCAGCAGCCCCCAGGTCGGCGGAGATACGCAGTATTTT. It encodes CASSPQVGGDTQYF.

This clonotype was counted many times. The rearrangement joins TRBV28 to TRBJ2-1; TRBD2 matches 7 bases. The V gene end was trimmed by 2 bases and the J gene end by 6 bases; junction bases not matched to a gene: 1. CDR1 and CDR2 (germline): MDHEN, SYDVKM. This CDR3 region has 13 residues. CDR3 loop: CASSLRGVNEQFF. The CDR3 DNA sequence: TGTGCCAGCAGTTTACGGGGGGTCAATGAGCAGTTCTTC.